Reported below is one T cell receptor beta chain. What it binds is unknown. Extraction of RNA preceded its reverse transcription into cDNA, which served as the sequencing template. Assay: immunoSEQ multiplex PCR; the TCRdb copy retains only in-frame clones and omits some. The top ten hold about 14% of the sample, which has over 150,000 clones, about 60% seen once. Trimming took off 9 bases at V and 4 bases at J, with 25 bases between the two ends. Germline values: CDR1 ENHRY, CDR2 SYGVKD. The CDR3 spans 17 residues. The sample comes from a study of CD8+ T cells in alopecia areata. Indicated treatment: oral pan-JAK inhibitor, 5-10 mg twice daily. The study's findings and limits: Many expanded lesional clones stayed in scalp and blood while on tofacitinib. Tofacitinib significantly lowered scalp clonality and expanded CD8+ clones among the top 100.

Sequencing used CD4+ T cells sorted from blood, obtained at week 24, from a patient treated with tofacitinib. This rearrangement joins TRBV10-3 to TRBJ2-1; possible D gene TRBD2, 6 bases. The source of this sequence is a human donor with alopecia areata. The chain's CDR3 is CAMNDPLQGGAYNEQFF. DNA of the CDR3: TGTGCCATGAACGACCCTCTGCAGGGAGGCGCGTACAATGAGCAGTTCTTC.